Included here is one TCR beta chain sequence, with context. Its binding antigen is unknown. No base qualities exist here, and no much larger clone lies one base off it. This sample stems from a study of cytomegalovirus exposure and HLA in healthy donors (dated by TCRdb to the late 2010s). Context from the whole study: According to an earlier analysis of a few hundred of the donors, about 179 million T cells yielded approximately 120 million unique TCR beta sequences and 276 Gb of sequence data. An earlier analysis of 587 of the donors applied high-throughput TCR beta sequencing to assess whether each TCR beta V gene segment acted as functional or pseudogenic. The aim of the study was to test whether cataloging public T cell receptors could identify signatures of past pathogen exposure. Using immunosequencing, the study profiled T cell repertoires from some 670 subjects and related those repertoires to cytomegalovirus serostatus. The study combined high-throughput TCR immunosequencing, statistical association of individual TCRs with disease status, and machine learning to predict cytomegalovirus infection status. Donor age, sex, ethnicity and CMV serostatus were compiled together with the repertoire data. Among the approximately 400 genotyped donors, around 81% belonged to the genetic ancestry cluster associated with self-reported Caucasian donors. Besides the first cohort of 666 subjects, a separate validation cohort made up of roughly 120 different subjects was used. A later genetic analysis used genome-wide SNP genotypes for 398 of the 666 donors, treating that subset as a discovery cohort. Among 398 genotyped donors of the cohort, an average of around 240,000 unique TCR beta nucleotide sequences were sequenced per donor, roughly 20% of them non-productive. Every repertoire in the discovery cohort had been generated on one and the same sequencing platform. In the later analysis, no new phenotypic data were used to find candidate immune exposures; instead, reliance was placed on TCR beta sequences and their occurrence across donors. In a later analysis, previously published TCR beta repertoires from fewer than 750 donors were re-analyzed and high-resolution HLA genotyping was added so that TCR occurrence patterns could be studied. An early release covering over 500 HLA-typed donors comprised about 300 gigabases of sequencing data and tens of millions of unique TCR sequences. Four or five DR-DQ haplotypes were handled as single units for association and clustering because linkage in the cohort was strong. The number of donors typed differed by locus, with roughly 629-640 for A, B, C, DRB1 and DQB1, 522 for DQA1, under 610 for DPA1, and around 450 for DPB1. HLA typing covered class I and class II loci at four-digit resolution.

Here V drops 5 bases and J drops 6 bases, and the junction holds 2 bases not matched to any gene. The CDR3 runs 13 amino acids, cysteine and phenylalanine included. The DNA shown is the 39-base CDR3, in frame from base 1. The germline V gene provides CDR1 MNHEY and CDR2 SVGAGI. The cohort comprised hundreds of healthy bone marrow donors. Cohort members were all nominally healthy when sampled, although unrecorded immune exposures were likely present. The donor tested CMV seropositive and was one of the 289 seropositive cohort members. Each donor provided a peripheral blood sample, and peripheral blood mononuclear cells were used for TCR beta sequencing. The Qiagen DNeasy Blood Extraction Kit was used to extract genomic DNA from the blood cell samples. General study outcomes and caveats: In the study, about 150 TCR beta chains were listed as associated with cytomegalovirus. Because counts were too low, seventeen rarely observed V segments, including chromosome 9 orphons, were left out of the earlier analysis of approximately 580 of the donors. A later analysis found that most CMV-associated TCR beta chains appeared HLA-restricted, with HLA associations seemingly driven largely by CMV exposure. Sequencing depth was assumed to be roughly uniform across donors in the presence/absence analyses, though that assumption may not hold. A group of highly shared sequence variants was considered likely to be a technical artifact of the sequencing pipeline. A further reported finding was that TCR beta sequences accurately predicted the HLA-A and HLA-B alleles for most subjects in the first cohort. The authors suggested that the approach could potentially be generalized to other disease states and immunological phenotypes. Strong co-occurrence of HLA alleles, especially DR and DQ, made assigning TCR associations to individual alleles difficult. In an earlier analysis of some 500 of the donors, most TCR beta V segments were observed in productive rearrangements about 87% or about 30% of the time, broadly matching IMGT annotations. Compared with equally common non-associated chains, HLA-associated TCR beta chains in a later analysis were more clonally expanded and had lower generation probabilities. Correlated functional status among segregating V segments might be attributable to linkage disequilibrium, but an unknown experimental factor could not be ruled out. At a false discovery rate of 0.05, a later analysis linked about 16,000 TCR beta sequences to specific HLA alleles. The classifier was reported to diagnose cytomegalovirus status with high specificity and sensitivity in both the original and validation cohorts. Because the 87-base-pair reads could not distinguish some IMGT-functional V segments, including TRBV6-2 and TRBV6-3, those segments were excluded. A later analysis reported that several top co-occurrence clusters appeared linked to parvovirus B19, influenza, CMV and Epstein-Barr virus. Three of the identified cytomegalovirus-associated TCR beta chains were confirmed in vitro to be specific for cytomegalovirus antigens. Compared with the approximately 720-donor mean, donors in an Asian-associated ancestry cluster had fewer N-insertions in productive TCRs, according to a later genetic analysis. Because HLA typing was unavailable for some donors at each locus, only the typed subset was used in association tests. For the cohort, immune exposure information was limited to CMV serostatus. This cohort had only TCR beta chains sequenced, and the lack of alpha or paired-chain data limited which features could be detected. In a later analysis, TCR association rates were found to vary across HLA loci, with the most associated TCRs seen for DRB1 alleles and the fewest for HLA-C alleles. V-gene and J-gene trimming of TCR beta chains was associated with a missense DCLRE1C variant in a later genetic analysis, and the association was replicated in an independent cohort. While some public TCRs were present in many individuals, most TCR sequences turned up only very rarely across donors.

The library was built by means of the immunoSEQ multiplex PCR assay. For the multiplex PCR, a mixture combining 60 forward primers for TCR Vbeta segments and 13 reverse primers for TCR Jbeta segments was used. A multiplex PCR assay on genomic DNA amplified the CDR3 region of rearranged TCR beta genes. The Illumina HiSeq System was used to sequence the amplified TCR beta libraries as 87-base-pair reads. The published analysis was carried out like this. A later analysis counted around 72 million unique TCR beta chains across the 550 to 800 repertoires, and roughly 9.9 million of these chains were shared by at least two donors. To remove PCR and sequencing errors, raw reads were error-corrected and collapsed into unique sequences using a nearest-neighbor algorithm that merged closely related sequences. CDR3 sequences were aligned to IMGT reference sequences to assign V, D and J gene segments. Each retained sequence needed at least a six-nucleotide match to both a V gene segment and a J gene segment. Rearrangements were called productive when the CDR3 lacked stop codons and stayed in frame with V and J; all others were non-productive. CDR3 was defined by IMGT convention, running from the second conserved V-encoded cysteine to the conserved J-encoded phenylalanine. The earlier analysis of 587 of the donors excluded any sequence lacking an unambiguous match to a single V gene segment. In an earlier analysis of around 590 of the donors, a V segment was called functional when productive rearrangements were above 56.7%, and segregating when the standard deviation between donors exceeded 5%. To diagnose cytomegalovirus status from the catalog of TCR beta chain sequences, a statistical classification framework was built. V and J gene assignment, in a later analysis, came from comparing TCR nucleotide sequences with IMGT/GENE-DB human TR gene sequences. Using the TCRdist pipeline, a later analysis assigned CDR3 sequences along with most-parsimonious VDJ recombination scenarios. In a later analysis, every TCR beta chain was defined by the combination of its CDR3 amino acid sequence and its V-gene family, and reads without a unique V-gene family were dropped. As a way to deal with suspected cross-contamination and a sequencing artifact, a later analysis dropped 500 to 700 nucleotide sequences that were highly shared and had low generation probability. In a later analysis, a clonal expansion index for each public chain was calculated from normalized within-repertoire ranks of inferred template counts. In a later analysis, generation probabilities were computed with a VDJ recombination model fitted to out-of-frame rearrangements, and the resulting probabilities were checked against IGoR. Hypergeometric tests were used in a later analysis to score TCR-TCR, TCR-HLA and TCR-CMV co-occurrence, with a repertoire-size bias correction applied to the TCR pairs. False discovery rates were estimated in a later analysis by permuting HLA or CMV assignments 20 times. In a later analysis, co-occurring TCRs were grouped using DBSCAN, with TCRdist sequence similarity added in when clustering inside HLA-allele-positive subsets. Co-occurrence clustering excluded repertoires with fewer than 30,000 or more than 120,000 public chains, plus five with anomalous nucleotide sharing. TCRdb mirrors the immuneACCESS table, restricted to in-frame sequences. Some clones are absent from its copies; in checked studies, under half trace to an unresolved V gene, and the reason for the others is unknown. V and J calls and clone size are copied from that table; D and trimming were computed from the DNA. The sample has around 140,000 clones on record, around 72% of them singletons. The ten largest account for approximately 4% of the sample.

Sequenced sample: PBMCs. The sequence came from a man over 45 in good health and CMV-seropositive. The chain uses TRBV6-5 and TRBJ2-1, with 9 central nucleotides matching TRBD1. The bases read TGTGCCAGCAGTAGGGACAGGGTCAATGAGCAGTTCTTC. It specifies CASSRDRVNEQFF.